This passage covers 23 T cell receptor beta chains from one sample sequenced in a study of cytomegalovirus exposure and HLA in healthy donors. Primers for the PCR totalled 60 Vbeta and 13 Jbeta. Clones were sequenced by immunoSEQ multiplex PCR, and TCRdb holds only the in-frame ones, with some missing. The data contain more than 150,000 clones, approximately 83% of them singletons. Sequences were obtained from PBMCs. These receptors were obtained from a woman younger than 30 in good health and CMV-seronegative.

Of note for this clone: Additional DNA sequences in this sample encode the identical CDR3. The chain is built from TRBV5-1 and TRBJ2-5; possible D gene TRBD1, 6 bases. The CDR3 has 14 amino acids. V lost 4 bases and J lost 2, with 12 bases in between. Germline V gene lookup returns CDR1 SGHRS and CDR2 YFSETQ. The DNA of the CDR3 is TGCGCCAGCAGCCCCACAGGGCAACAAGAGACCCAGTACTTC. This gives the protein CASSPTGQQETQYF.

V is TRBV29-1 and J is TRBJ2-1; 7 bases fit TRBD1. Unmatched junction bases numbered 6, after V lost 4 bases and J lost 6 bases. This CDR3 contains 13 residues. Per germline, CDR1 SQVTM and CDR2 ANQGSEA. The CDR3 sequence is CSVVPPGGNEQFF. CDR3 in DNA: TGCAGCGTTGTTCCCCCAGGGGGCAATGAGCAGTTCTTC.

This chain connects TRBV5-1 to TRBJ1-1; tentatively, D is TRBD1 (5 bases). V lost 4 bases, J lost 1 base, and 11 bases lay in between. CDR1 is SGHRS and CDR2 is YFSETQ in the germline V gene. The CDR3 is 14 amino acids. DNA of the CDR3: TGCGCCAGCAGCATTCCCGGGGGGAACACTGAAGCTTTCTTT. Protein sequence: CASSIPGGNTEAFF.

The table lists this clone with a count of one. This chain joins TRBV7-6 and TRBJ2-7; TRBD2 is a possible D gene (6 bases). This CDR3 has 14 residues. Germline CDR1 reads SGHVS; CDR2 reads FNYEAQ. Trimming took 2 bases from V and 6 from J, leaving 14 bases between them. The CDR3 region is CASSLNAGISEQYF. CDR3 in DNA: TGTGCCAGCAGCTTAAACGCGGGGATTTCCGAGCAGTACTTC.

The DNA of the CDR3 is TGCGCCAGCAGCCCGACCCAGGACAGGAACACTGAAGCTTTCTTT. Protein sequence: CASSPTQDRNTEAFF. The chain uses TRBV4-1 and TRBJ1-1; the D gene is possibly TRBD1 (6 bases). CDR1 and CDR2 (germline): MGHRA, YSYEKL. V lost 4 bases and J lost 1, with 13 bases in between. The length of the CDR3 is 15 residues.

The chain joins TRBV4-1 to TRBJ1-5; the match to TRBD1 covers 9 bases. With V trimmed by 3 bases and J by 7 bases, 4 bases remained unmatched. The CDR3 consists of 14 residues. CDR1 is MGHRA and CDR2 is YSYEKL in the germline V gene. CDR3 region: CASSHPDRGQPQHF. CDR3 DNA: TGCGCCAGCAGCCACCCGGACAGGGGACAGCCCCAGCATTTT.

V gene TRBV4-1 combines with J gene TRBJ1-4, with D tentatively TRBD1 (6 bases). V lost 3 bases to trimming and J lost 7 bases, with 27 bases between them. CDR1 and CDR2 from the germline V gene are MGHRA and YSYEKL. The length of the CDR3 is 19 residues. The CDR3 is CASSHTAPTTGKATEKLFF. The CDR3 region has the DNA TGCGCCAGCAGCCACACAGCACCCACTACAGGGAAAGCAACTGAAAAACTGTTTTTT.

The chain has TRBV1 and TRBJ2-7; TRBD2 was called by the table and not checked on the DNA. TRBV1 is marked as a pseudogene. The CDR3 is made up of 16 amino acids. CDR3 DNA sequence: TGCACCAGCAGCCAAGAGTTTGGGAGGGGCCCCTACGAGCAGTACTTC. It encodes CTSSQEFGRGPYEQYF.

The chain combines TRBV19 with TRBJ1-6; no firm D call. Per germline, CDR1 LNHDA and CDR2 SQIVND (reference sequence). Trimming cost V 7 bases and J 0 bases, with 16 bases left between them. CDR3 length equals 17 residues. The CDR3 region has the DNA TGTGCCAGTACCAATCTGGCGGAGAGCTCCTATAATTCACCCCTCCACTTT. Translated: CASTNLAESSYNSPLHF.

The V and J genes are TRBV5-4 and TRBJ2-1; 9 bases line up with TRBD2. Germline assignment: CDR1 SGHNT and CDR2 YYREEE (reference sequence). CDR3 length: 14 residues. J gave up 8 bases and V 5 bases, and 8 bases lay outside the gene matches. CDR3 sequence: CASRSGGRGDEQFF. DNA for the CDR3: TGTGCCAGCAGAAGCGGGGGGAGGGGGGATGAGCAGTTCTTC.

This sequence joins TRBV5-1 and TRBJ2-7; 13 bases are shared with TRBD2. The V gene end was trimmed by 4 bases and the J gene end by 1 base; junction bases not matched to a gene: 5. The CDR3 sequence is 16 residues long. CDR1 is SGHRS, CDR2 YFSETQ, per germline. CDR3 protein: CASSPLAGGPSYEQYF. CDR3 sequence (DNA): TGCGCCAGCAGCCCACTAGCGGGGGGGCCTTCCTACGAGCAGTACTTC. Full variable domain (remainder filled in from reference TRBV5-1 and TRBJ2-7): KAGVTQTPRYLIKTRGQQVTLSCSPISGHRSVSWYQQTPGQGLQFLFEYFSETQRNKGNFPGRFSGRQFSNSRSEMNVSTLELGDSALYLCASSPLAGGPSYEQYFGPGTRLTVT.

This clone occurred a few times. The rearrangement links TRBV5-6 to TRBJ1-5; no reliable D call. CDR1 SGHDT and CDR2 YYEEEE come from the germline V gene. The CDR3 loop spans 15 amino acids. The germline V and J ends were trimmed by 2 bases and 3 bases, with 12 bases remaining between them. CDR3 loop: CASSFFAGSNQPQHF. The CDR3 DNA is TGTGCCAGCAGCTTCTTCGCCGGGTCCAATCAGCCCCAGCATTTT.

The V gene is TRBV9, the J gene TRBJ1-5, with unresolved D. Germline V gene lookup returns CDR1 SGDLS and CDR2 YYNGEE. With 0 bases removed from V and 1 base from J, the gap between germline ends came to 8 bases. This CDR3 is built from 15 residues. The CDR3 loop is CASSVGRGSNQPQHF. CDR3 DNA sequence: TGTGCCAGCAGCGTAGGTCGGGGAAGCAATCAGCCCCAGCATTTT.

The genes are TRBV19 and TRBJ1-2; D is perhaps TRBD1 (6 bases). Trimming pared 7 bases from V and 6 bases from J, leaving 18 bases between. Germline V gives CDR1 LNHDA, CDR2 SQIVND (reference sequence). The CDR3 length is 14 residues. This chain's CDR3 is CASTTGDILNGYTF. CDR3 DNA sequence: TGTGCCAGTACCACTGGGGACATTTTAAATGGCTACACCTTC.

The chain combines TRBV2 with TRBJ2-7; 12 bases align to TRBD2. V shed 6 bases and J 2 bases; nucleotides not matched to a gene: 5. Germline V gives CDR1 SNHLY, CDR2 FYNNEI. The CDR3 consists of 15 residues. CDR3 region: CASSQGLAGPYEQYF. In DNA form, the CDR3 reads TGTGCCAGCAGCCAGGGACTAGCGGGTCCCTACGAGCAGTACTTC.

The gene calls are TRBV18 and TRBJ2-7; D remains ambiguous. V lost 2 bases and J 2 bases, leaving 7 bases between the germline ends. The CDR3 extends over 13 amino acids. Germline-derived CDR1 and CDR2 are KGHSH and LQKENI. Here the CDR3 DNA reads TGTGCCAGCTCACCAGGCAGAACCTACGAGCAGTACTTC. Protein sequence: CASSPGRTYEQYF.

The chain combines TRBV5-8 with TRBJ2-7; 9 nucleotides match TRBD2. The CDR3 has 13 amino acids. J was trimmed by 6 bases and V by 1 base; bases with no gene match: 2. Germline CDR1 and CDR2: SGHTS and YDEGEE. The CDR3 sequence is CASSLSGGFEQYF. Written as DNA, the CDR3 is TGTGCCAGCAGCTTGAGCGGGGGGTTCGAGCAGTACTTC.

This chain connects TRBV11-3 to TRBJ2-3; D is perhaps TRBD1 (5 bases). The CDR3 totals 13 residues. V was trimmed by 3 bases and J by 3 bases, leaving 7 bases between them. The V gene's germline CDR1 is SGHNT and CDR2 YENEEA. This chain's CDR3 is CASSFQGTDTQYF. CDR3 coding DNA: TGTGCCAGCAGCTTCCAGGGAACAGATACGCAGTATTTT.

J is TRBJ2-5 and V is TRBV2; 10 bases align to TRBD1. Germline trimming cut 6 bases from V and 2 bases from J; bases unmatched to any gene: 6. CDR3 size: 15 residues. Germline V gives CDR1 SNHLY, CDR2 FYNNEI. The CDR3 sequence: CASRRDRGLQETQYF. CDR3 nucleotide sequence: TGTGCCAGCAGACGGGACAGGGGTTTGCAAGAGACCCAGTACTTC. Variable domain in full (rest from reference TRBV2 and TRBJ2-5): EPEVTQTPSHQVTQMGQEVILRCVPISNHLYFYWYRQILGQKVEFLVSFYNNEISEKSEIFDDQFSVERPDGSNFTLKIRSTKLEDSAMYFCASRRDRGLQETQYFGPGTRLLVL.

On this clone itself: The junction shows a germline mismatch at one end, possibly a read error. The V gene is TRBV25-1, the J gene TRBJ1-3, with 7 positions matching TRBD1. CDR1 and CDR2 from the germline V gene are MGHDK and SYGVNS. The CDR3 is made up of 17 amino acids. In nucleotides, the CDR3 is TGTGCCAGCAGGGCCAGACAGGGAAAGGGCTCTGGAAGCACCATATATTTT. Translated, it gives CASRARQGKGSGSTIYF.

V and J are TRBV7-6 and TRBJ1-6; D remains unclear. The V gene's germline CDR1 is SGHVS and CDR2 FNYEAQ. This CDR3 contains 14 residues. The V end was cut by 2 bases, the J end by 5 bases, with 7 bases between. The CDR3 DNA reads TGTGCCAGCAGCTTACAGGAGGATAATTCACCCCTCCACTTT. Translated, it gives CASSLQEDNSPLHF.

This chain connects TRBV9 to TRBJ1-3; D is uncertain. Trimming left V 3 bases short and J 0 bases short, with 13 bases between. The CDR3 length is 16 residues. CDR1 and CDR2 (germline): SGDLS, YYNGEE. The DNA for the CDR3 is TGTGCCAGCAGCGGGAGAGGTGCCAGCTCTGGAAACACCATATATTTT. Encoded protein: CASSGRGASSGNTIYF.

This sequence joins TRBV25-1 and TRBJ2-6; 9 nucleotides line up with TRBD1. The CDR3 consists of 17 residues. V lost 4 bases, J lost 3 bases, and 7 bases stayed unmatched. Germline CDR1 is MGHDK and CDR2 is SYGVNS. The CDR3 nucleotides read TGTGCCAGCAGTGGAGACAGGGGGTTGAGTGGGGCCAACGTCCTGACTTTC. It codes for CASSGDRGLSGANVLTF.